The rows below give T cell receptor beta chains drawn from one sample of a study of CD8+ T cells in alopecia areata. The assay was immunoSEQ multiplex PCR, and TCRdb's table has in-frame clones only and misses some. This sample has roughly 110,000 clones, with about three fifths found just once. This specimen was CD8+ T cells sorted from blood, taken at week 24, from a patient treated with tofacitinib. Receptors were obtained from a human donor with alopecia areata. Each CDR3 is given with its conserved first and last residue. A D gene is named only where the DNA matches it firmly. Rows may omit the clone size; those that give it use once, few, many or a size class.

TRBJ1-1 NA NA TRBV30 TGTGCCTGGAGTGGGACAGTTAACACTGAAGCTTTCTTT CAWSGTVNTEAFF
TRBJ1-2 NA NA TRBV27 TGTGCCAGCAGTTTATTGCCCGACAGCTATGGCTACACCTTC CASSLLPDSYGYTF
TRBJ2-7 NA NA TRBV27 TGTGCCAGCAGCTCTGCCGGGGGTGGGTACGAGCAGTACTTC CASSSAGGGYEQYF
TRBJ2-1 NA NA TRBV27 TGTGCCAGCAGTTTAGGAGGAGGGCACAATGAGCAGTTCTTC CASSLGGGHNEQFF
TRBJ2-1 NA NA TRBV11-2 TGTGCCAGCAGCTTAACCGGAGGGGTAGGCAATGAGCAGTTCTTC CASSLTGGVGNEQFF
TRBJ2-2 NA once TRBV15 TGTGCCACCAGCAGTACTGTCCCCAGAGCCACCGGGGAGCTGTTTTTT CATSSTVPRATGELFF
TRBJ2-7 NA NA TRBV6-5 TGTGCCAGCAGTAACAGGCAGGGAAGCTCCTACGAGCAGTACTTC CASSNRQGSSYEQYF
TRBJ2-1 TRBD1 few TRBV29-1 TGCAGCGTTGGAGGACAGGGAACCTACAATGAGCAGTTCTTC CSVGGQGTYNEQFF
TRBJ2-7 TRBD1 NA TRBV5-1 TGCGCCAGCTCCCCGACCCCCGGGACAGTCTACGAGCAGTACTTC CASSPTPGTVYEQYF
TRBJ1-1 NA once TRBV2 TGTGCCAGCAGCGTATCGACAGCAATCATGAACACTGAAGCTTTCTTT CASSVSTAIMNTEAFF
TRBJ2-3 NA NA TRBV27 TGTGCCAGCAGTTCCGGGGCCTCCCGGGATACGCAGTATTTT CASSSGASRDTQYF
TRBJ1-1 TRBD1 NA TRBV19 TGTGCCAGTAGTACGGGACAGGGAGGTTACACTGAAGCTTTCTTT CASSTGQGGYTEAFF
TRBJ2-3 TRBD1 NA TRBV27 TGTGCCAGCAGTTACGGGACAGGGGCAGATACGCAGTATTTT CASSYGTGADTQYF
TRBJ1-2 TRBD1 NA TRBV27 TGTGCCAGCAGTTCCCCCGGGACAGGGAACTATGGCTACACCTTC CASSSPGTGNYGYTF
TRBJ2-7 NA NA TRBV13 TGTGCCAGCAGCCCCGGGACCCACTACGAGCAGTACTTC CASSPGTHYEQYF
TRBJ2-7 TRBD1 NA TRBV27 TGTGCCAGCAGTTTATCCGGGACAGGGGCTGACGAGCAGTACTTC CASSLSGTGADEQYF
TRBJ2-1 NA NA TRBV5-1 TGCGCCAGCAGCTTGGCCCGGGGGATCTTTAATGAGCAGTTCTTC CASSLARGIFNEQFF
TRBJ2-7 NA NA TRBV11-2 TGTGCCAGCAGCCCCGCAGGGGTTACGCAGTACTTC CASSPAGVTQYF
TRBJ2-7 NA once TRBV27 TGTGCCAGCAGTCCCACCGGGACACCCTACGAGCAGTACTTC CASSPTGTPYEQYF
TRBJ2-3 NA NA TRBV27 TGTGCCAGCACTAACTCGGATACGCAGTATTTT CASTNSDTQYF
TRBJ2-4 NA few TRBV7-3 TGTGCCAGCAGCTTAAGTGGTCCAAAAAACATTCAGTACTTC CASSLSGPKNIQYF
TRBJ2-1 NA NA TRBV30 TGTGCCTGGGGGGACCGTTACAATGAGCAGTTCTTC CAWGDRYNEQFF
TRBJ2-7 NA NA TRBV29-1 TGCAGCGTTGTGGCCGATTCCTACGAGCAGTACTTC CSVVADSYEQYF
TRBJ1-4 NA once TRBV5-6 TGTGCCAGCTCAGGGTCAGGGGATGATTGGGAAAAACTGTTTTTT CASSGSGDDWEKLFF
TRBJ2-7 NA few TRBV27 TGTGCCAGCAGTCCAAGTGGACGGAGCTCCTACGAGCAGTACTTC CASSPSGRSSYEQYF
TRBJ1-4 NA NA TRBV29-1 TGCAGCGTATATACAGGGTTAGGAGAAAAACTGTTTTTT CSVYTGLGEKLFF
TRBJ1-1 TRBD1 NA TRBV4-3 TGCGCCAGCAGCCAAGAGGAGGGGGCGATTTTTAGGAGCACTGAAGCTTTCTTT CASSQEEGAIFRSTEAFF
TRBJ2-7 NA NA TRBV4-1 TGCGCCAGCAGCCCGGGGACATCTCTCGAGCAGTACTTC CASSPGTSLEQYF
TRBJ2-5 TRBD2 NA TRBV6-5 TGTGCCAGCAGTTATGGCGGGGGGGAGTTGGAGACCCAGTACTTC CASSYGGGELETQYF
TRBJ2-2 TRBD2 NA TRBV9 TGTGCCAGCAGCGTAGAGGGAGGGCCCGGGGAGCTGTTTTTT CASSVEGGPGELFF
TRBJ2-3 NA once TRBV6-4 TGTGCCAGCAGTGACAGCACAGATACGCAGTATTTT CASSDSTDTQYF
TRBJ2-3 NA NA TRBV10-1 TGCGCCAGCAGTGAAGGGGCAATGATGGATACGCAGTATTTT CASSEGAMMDTQYF
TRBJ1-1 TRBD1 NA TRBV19 TGTGCCAGTAGTACCCTGGGACAGGATGGTTTCGACACTGAAGCTTTCTTT CASSTLGQDGFDTEAFF
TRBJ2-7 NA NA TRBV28 TGTGCCAGCAGTTTATGGGGGCTCACCTACGAGCAGTACTTC CASSLWGLTYEQYF
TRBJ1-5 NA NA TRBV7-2 TGTGCCAGCAGCTTGTCCTGGGAACAGCCCCAGCATTTT CASSLSWEQPQHF
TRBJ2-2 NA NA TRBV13 TGTGCCAGCAGCCCAGGGTCCGGGGAGCTGTTTTTT CASSPGSGELFF
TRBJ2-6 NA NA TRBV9 TGTGCCAGCAGCGTAGGCCGGCTGACAGGGGCCAACGTCCTGACTTTC CASSVGRLTGANVLTF
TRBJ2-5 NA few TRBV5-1 TGCGCCAGCAGCATGGCAGGGAGGGAGACCCAGTACTTC CASSMAGRETQYF
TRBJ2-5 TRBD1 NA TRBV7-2 TGCGCCAGCTGCAGGACCGGGACAGGGCGCGAAGAGACCCAGTACTTC CASCRTGTGREETQYF
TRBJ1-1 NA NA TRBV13 TGTGCCAGCAGCCCCCGCGGATACACTGAAGCTTTCTTT CASSPRGYTEAFF
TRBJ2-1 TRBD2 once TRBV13 TGTGCCAGCAGCCCGGGACTAGCGGGGCCCAATGAGCAGTTCTTC CASSPGLAGPNEQFF
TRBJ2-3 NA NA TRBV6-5 TGTGCCAGCAGTTACTCGTGGGAAGGGTCCACAGATACGCAGTATTTT CASSYSWEGSTDTQYF
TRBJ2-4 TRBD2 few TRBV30 TGTGCCTGGAGGCCTTTAGCGGGGGGAGCCAAAAACATTCAGTACTTC CAWRPLAGGAKNIQYF
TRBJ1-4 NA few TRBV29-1 TGCAGCGTTGAAGATGGGGGACACCAATCAGGGGTTAATGAAAAACTGTTTTTT CSVEDGGHQSGVNEKLFF
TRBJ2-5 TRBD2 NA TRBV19 TGTGCCAGTAGTATCGGGAGGGCAGACCAAGAGACCCAGTACTTC CASSIGRADQETQYF
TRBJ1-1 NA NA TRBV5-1 TGCGCCAGCAGCTTGGCCACGAACACTGAAGCTTTCTTT CASSLATNTEAFF